The 25 T cell receptor beta chains reported below all come from one sample, sequenced in a study of T cells in Graves' hyperthyroidism and ophthalmopathy. Amplification yielded TCR beta CDR3 regions, with RNA transcripts as the source. A set of HTBI primers served as the primers for a first-round RT-PCR of the TCR CDR3. TCRdb recomputed calls from the multiplex PCR reads with MiXCR, one row per CDR3 protein. The sample consists of around 380,000 distinct CDR3 sequences, about 13% of them appearing once. Sequenced material: blood. All receptors derive from a man aged 30 to 39 with Graves' hyperthyroidism that later progressed to Graves' ophthalmopathy.

This clonotype was observed at least ten times. The V call is TRBV24-1, the J call TRBJ1-1; possible D gene TRBD1, 5 bases. The CDR3 extends over 15 amino acids. The V gene's germline CDR1 is KGHDR and CDR2 SFDVKD. Trimming left V 8 bases short and J 0 bases short, with 15 bases between. This CDR3 is CATTDSTPMNTEAFF. The CDR3 nucleotides read TGTGCCACCACCGACAGCACCCCCATGAACACTGAAGCTTTCTTT.

There are many counts of this clonotype. The chain uses TRBV20-1 and TRBJ2-3; 11 positions match TRBD1. The CDR3 contains 15 residues. V lost 4 bases and J lost 5; bases outside the gene matches: 8. Looked up from germline, CDR1 is DFQATT and CDR2 is SNEGSKA (reference sequence). The CDR3 region has the DNA TGCAGTGCTATGTCTGGACAGGGGGCGGGAGATACGCAGTATTTT. Amino acids: CSAMSGQGAGDTQYF.

The J gene is TRBJ1-2, the V gene TRBV19; possible D gene TRBD1, 6 bases. The V end was cut by 4 bases, the J end by 2 bases, with 14 bases between. This CDR3 is built from 15 residues. CDR1 is LNHDA, CDR2 SQIVND, per germline (reference sequence). CDR3 bases: TGTGCCAGTAGTACACCCGGGACACTGAACTATGGCTACACCTTC. As protein: CASSTPGTLNYGYTF. Looking up the rest from reference TRBV19 and TRBJ1-2 gives the full variable domain: DGGITQSPKYLFRKEGQNVTLSCEQNLNHDAMYWYRQDPGQGLRLIYYSQIVNDFQKGDIAEGYSVSREKKESFPLTVTSAQKNPTAFYLCASSTPGTLNYGYTFGSGTRLTVV.

The V gene is TRBV3-1, the J gene TRBJ2-7, with D possibly TRBD2 on 6 matching bases. Germline loops: CDR1 LGHDT, CDR2 YNNKEL (reference sequence). V was trimmed by 4 bases and J by 0 bases, leaving 16 bases between them. CDR3 length: 16 amino acids. This chain's CDR3 is CASSPIGDWSSYEQYF. In DNA form, the CDR3 reads TGTGCCAGCAGCCCCATCGGGGACTGGAGCTCCTACGAGCAGTACTTC.

The chain combines TRBV19 with TRBJ1-2; weak D call: TRBD1 (5 bases). V gave up 1 base and J gave up 3 bases, with 12 bases separating them. This CDR3 has 15 residues. Germline V gives CDR1 LNHDA, CDR2 SQIVND (reference sequence). The CDR3 reads CASSIVQARYYGYTF. CDR3 in DNA: TGTGCCAGTAGTATAGTACAGGCGCGATACTATGGCTACACCTTC.

For this clonotype: This may be a read error: a much more frequent sequence differs by one nucleotide. The chain is built from TRBV28 and TRBJ2-7; D unresolved. CDR1 is MDHEN, CDR2 SYDVKM, per germline. The CDR3 is 13 residues long. DNA for the CDR3: TGTGCCGGCAGTTTGGAAGGTTACTACGAGCAGTACTTC. As protein: CAGSLEGYYEQYF.

This clonotype has at least ten counts. The chain combines TRBV9 with TRBJ1-1; D is uncertain. This CDR3 contains 17 residues. CDR1 is SGDLS and CDR2 is YYNGEE in the germline V gene. The ends were cut back, 0 bases at V and 0 bases at J, with 15 bases in the middle. CDR3 region: CASSVGLLSSMNTEAFF. CDR3 DNA sequence: TGTGCCAGCAGCGTAGGCCTCCTATCCAGCATGAACACTGAAGCTTTCTTT.

This clonotype has just a few counts. The rearrangement joins TRBV18 to TRBJ1-6, with D tentatively TRBD1 (5 bases). Trimming pared 1 base from V and 6 bases from J, leaving 13 bases between. Germline assignment: CDR1 KGHSH and CDR2 LQKENI. The length of the CDR3 is 16 residues. The CDR3 here is CASSPRDSVTNSPLHF. DNA of the CDR3: TGTGCCAGCTCACCACGCGACAGCGTCACTAATTCACCCCTCCACTTT.

V usage is TRBV6-5 and J usage is TRBJ1-5, with 10 bases identical to TRBD1. CDR1 MNHEY and CDR2 SVGAGI come from the germline V gene. V was pared by 4 bases and J by 6 bases, with 6 bases of the junction left unmatched. CDR3 length: 15 residues. The CDR3 DNA reads as TGTGCCAGCAGTTCACCGGGACAGGGGTCTCAGCCCCAGCATTTT. Its translation is CASSSPGQGSQPQHF.

The rearrangement uses TRBV5-5 and TRBJ1-3; no definite D call. CDR1 is SGHKS and CDR2 is YYEKEE in the germline V gene (reference sequence). The CDR3 is 14 amino acids. V was clipped by 0 bases and J by 3 bases, with 7 bases between them. Here the CDR3 DNA reads TGTGCCAGCAGCTTGGTAGGGATTGGAAACACCATATATTTT. Protein sequence: CASSLVGIGNTIYF.

In its sample, this clonotype was seen many times. The chain is built from TRBV28 and TRBJ2-7, with D perhaps TRBD1 (6 bases). The CDR3 is 15 residues long. The germline V gene has CDR1 MDHEN and CDR2 SYDVKM. Trimming pared 6 bases from V and 2 bases from J, leaving 17 bases between. The CDR3 DNA reads TGTGCCAGCAGCTCCCCGGACAGTGGAACCTACGAGCAGTACTTC. Its translation is CASSSPDSGTYEQYF.

This clonotype was found a few times. The chain carries TRBV13 and TRBJ2-5; TRBD2 is a possible D gene (5 bases). V shed 4 bases and J shed 1 base, with 10 bases lying between them. CDR3 size: 14 residues. Per the germline V gene, CDR1 is PRHDT and CDR2 is FYEKMQ (reference sequence). DNA of the CDR3: TGTGCCAGCAGCTCTTCGGGAACCCAAGAGACCCAGTACTTC. Translation: CASSSSGTQETQYF.

Note on this clonotype: One base away lies a much larger clone, so this may be a sequencing read error. The CDR3 coding sequence is TGTGCCAGCAGTGCGAGCAAAGGGACCCAGTACTTC. Translation: CASSASKGTQYF. The rearrangement uses TRBV12-3 or TRBV12-4 and TRBJ2-5; D ambiguous. The CDR3 extends over 12 amino acids. Trimming shortened V by 5 bases and J by 7 bases, and 11 bases separated the two germline ends.

As concerns this clonotype: This sequence may be a read error, since a much larger clone differs from it by one base. The chain recombines TRBV5-5 with TRBJ1-1; D is ambiguous. CDR1 and CDR2 from the germline V gene are SGHKS and YYEKEE (reference sequence). The CDR3 sequence is 13 residues long. V lost 2 bases and J lost 5, with 10 bases in between. The CDR3 coding sequence is TGTGCCAGCAGCTTTGGCCAGGCGACTGAAGCTTTCTTT. This codes for CASSFGQATEAFF.

In this sample, this clonotype turned up many times. This chain links TRBV18 with TRBJ1-1; a possible D gene is TRBD1 (6 bases). The V end was cut by 1 base, the J end by 4 bases, with 13 bases between. From germline, CDR1 is KGHSH and CDR2 LQKENI. CDR3 length equals 15 residues. The CDR3 reads CASSPRTDRSTEAFF. CDR3 coding DNA: TGTGCCAGCTCACCACGGACGGACAGAAGCACTGAAGCTTTCTTT.

The gene calls are TRBV7-6 and TRBJ1-1; D ambiguous. Between the trimmed V and J ends, which lost 4 bases and 1 base, there was a span of 16 bases. The CDR3 loop spans 16 amino acids. Germline V lookup: CDR1 SGHVS, CDR2 FNYEAQ. The CDR3 DNA sequence: TGTGCCAGCAGCTCGGGAAAGGACTCAAGGAACACTGAAGCTTTCTTT. This codes for CASSSGKDSRNTEAFF.

The chain is built from TRBV12-3 or TRBV12-4 and TRBJ2-1; 10 bases fit TRBD1. The closer fit of TRBJ2-7 to the DNA end suggests the J call may be wrong. The CDR3 consists of 13 residues. DNA of the CDR3: TGTGCCAGCAGGCCGGGACAGGGGAATGAGCAGTACTTC. Translating gives CASRPGQGNEQYF.

This clonotype was seen ten or more times. This chain uses TRBV2 with TRBJ1-1, with D unresolved. Trimming left V 4 bases short and J 5 bases short, with 8 bases between. This CDR3 contains 12 residues. Germline CDR1 and CDR2: SNHLY and FYNNEI. The CDR3 sequence is CASSADWTEAFF. In DNA form, the CDR3 reads TGTGCCAGCAGTGCTGATTGGACTGAAGCTTTCTTT.

The sample holds many counts of this clonotype. The chain has TRBV12-3 or TRBV12-4 and TRBJ2-5, with D perhaps TRBD1 (5 bases). Trimming pared 3 bases from V and 1 base from J, leaving 9 bases between. The CDR3 has 14 amino acids. This CDR3 reads CASSLFDSQETQYF. In DNA form, the CDR3 reads TGTGCCAGCAGTTTGTTTGACAGCCAAGAGACCCAGTACTTC.

This clonotype showed up many times. The chain employs TRBV7-9 and TRBJ2-7, with 8 bases matching TRBD1. The CDR3 loop spans 15 amino acids. With V trimmed by 5 bases and J by 2 bases, 8 bases remained unmatched. CDR1 and CDR2 from the germline V gene are SEHNR and FQNEAQ (reference sequence). The CDR3 reads CASSTTGTGAYEQYF. For the CDR3, the DNA is TGTGCCAGCAGCACGACCGGGACAGGAGCCTACGAGCAGTACTTC. Complete variable domain (other parts from reference TRBV7-9 and TRBJ2-7): DTGVSQNPRHKITKRGQNVTFRCDPISEHNRLYWYRQTLGQGPEFLTYFQNEAQLEKSRLLSDRFSAERPKGSFSTLEIQRTEQGDSAMYLCASSTTGTGAYEQYFGPGTRLTVT.

The chain has TRBV4-1 and TRBJ2-1; D call uncertain. Per germline, CDR1 MGHRA and CDR2 YSYEKL. This CDR3 comprises 13 residues. V was clipped by 1 base and J by 7 bases, with 8 bases between them. The CDR3 DNA follows: TGCGCCAGCAGCCAAGGCAGTTCAAATGAGCAGTTCTTC. Amino acid sequence: CASSQGSSNEQFF.

Only a few counts were recorded for this clonotype. The V call is TRBV12-3 or TRBV12-4, the J call TRBJ1-6; D is unclear. Trimming removed 0 bases at V and 7 bases at J, with 10 bases between. The CDR3 has 15 residues. The chain's CDR3 is CASSLADRRNSPLHF. Here the CDR3 DNA reads TGTGCCAGCAGTTTAGCGGATAGAAGGAATTCACCCCTCCACTTT.

This clonotype has a handful of counts. V and J are TRBV6-1 and TRBJ1-4; D is unclear. The length of the CDR3 is 14 residues. The V and J ends lost 7 bases and 4 bases respectively, with 13 bases between them. Germline-derived CDR1 and CDR2 are MNHNS and SASEGT. The CDR3 region has the DNA TGTGCCAGCAAACGGGCGGGGATTAATGAAAAACTGTTTTTT. It translates to CASKRAGINEKLFF.

This clonotype has at least ten counts. The J gene is TRBJ2-7, the V gene TRBV20-1; a weak D match, TRBD2 (6 bases). V was cut by 3 bases and J by 3 bases, with 21 bases left in between. Germline-derived CDR1 and CDR2 are DFQATT and SNEGSKA (reference sequence). The CDR3 consists of 16 residues. CDR3 nucleotides: TGCAGTGCTAGCGGCGGGGAGCACACCGGTCGCTACGAGCAGTACTTC. It encodes CSASGGEHTGRYEQYF.

Comments on this clonotype: The junction does not match germline at one end; this may be a read error. The chain recombines TRBV7-2 with TRBJ1-2, with D perhaps TRBD1 (6 bases). The CDR3 runs 14 residues. CDR1 and CDR2 (germline): SGHTA, FQGNSA. CDR3 nucleotides: TGTGCCAGCAGCTTAGCAACAGGGAACTCTGGCTACACCTTC. This translates into CASSLATGNSGYTF.